Below are 9 T cell receptor beta chains sequenced from a single sample in a study of T cell responses to AZD1222 COVID-19 vaccine. Profiling relied on immunoSEQ multiplex PCR, and the TCRdb table lists in-frame clones only, not all of them. The repertoire holds under 150,000 clones, with around nine tenths as singletons. Sample: peripheral blood, taken on day 0 of AZD1222 vaccination. The origin of the receptors is an adult in good health.

This chain uses TRBV6-2 or TRBV6-3 with TRBJ2-7; tentative D call: TRBD2 (6 bases). The V gene lost 6 bases and the J gene lost 3 bases, with 9 bases spanning the gap. The germline V gene encodes CDR1 MNHEY and CDR2 SVGEGT. This CDR3 is 12 amino acids long. The CDR3 loop reads CASSRGLYEQYF. The CDR3 region has the DNA TGTGCCAGCAGCCGGGGACTCTACGAGCAGTACTTC.

This chain joins TRBV7-9 and TRBJ1-1; D gene ambiguous. The germline gives CDR1 SEHNR, CDR2 FQNEAQ (reference sequence). CDR3 length: 14 residues. V was trimmed by 0 bases and J by 8 bases, leaving 13 bases between them. CDR3 nucleotide sequence: TGTGCCAGCAGCTTAGCTCTCGTAGGGCTCGAAGCTTTCTTT. As protein: CASSLALVGLEAFF.

Only one count was recorded for this clone. The CDR3 loop is CASSLAPGDGYTF. The CDR3 bases are TGCGCCAGCAGCTTGGCCCCAGGGGACGGCTACACCTTC. V usage is TRBV5-1 and J usage is TRBJ1-2, with D possibly being TRBD1 (6 bases). This CDR3 comprises 13 residues. Germline V lookup: CDR1 SGHRS, CDR2 YFSETQ. Trimming took off 0 bases at V and 8 bases at J, with 11 bases between the two ends.

The chain joins TRBV12-5 to TRBJ2-2; TRBD2 might be the D (5 bases). The V end was cut by 3 bases, the J end by 3 bases, with 11 bases between. Germline values: CDR1 LGHNT, CDR2 FRNRAP. The length of the CDR3 is 15 residues. The CDR3 loop reads CASGLGGGYTGELFF. CDR3 in DNA: TGTGCTAGTGGTTTAGGTGGAGGTTACACCGGGGAGCTGTTTTTT.

J is TRBJ2-5 and V is TRBV5-4, with TRBD2 matching over 7 bases. This CDR3 spans 15 amino acids. Trimming at V came to 4 bases and at J to 2 bases, leaving 8 bases not matched to a gene. Germline values: CDR1 SGHNT, CDR2 YYREEE (reference sequence). The CDR3 nucleotides are TGTGCCAGCAGCACCTCATACGGGGGGCAAGAGACCCAGTACTTC. Its protein is CASSTSYGGQETQYF.

The chain links TRBV6-5 to TRBJ1-5; unclear D gene. CDR1 is MNHEY, CDR2 SVGAGI, per germline. This CDR3 contains 15 residues. Trimming cost V 4 bases and J 6 bases, with 16 bases left between them. CDR3 sequence (DNA): TGTGCCAGCAGTTCCCGGTCGCGGGGAGGTCAGCCCCAGCATTTT. This encodes CASSSRSRGGQPQHF.

The chain joins TRBV7-8 to TRBJ1-1; D remains ambiguous. This CDR3 has 15 residues. Per the germline V gene, CDR1 is SGHVS and CDR2 is FQNEAQ. V dropped 2 bases and J dropped 5 bases, with 15 bases sitting between them. This CDR3 is CASSLTAVGSTEAFF. The CDR3 DNA is TGTGCCAGCAGCTTAACAGCCGTGGGTTCGACTGAAGCTTTCTTT.

This chain connects TRBV5-1 to TRBJ2-7; either TRBD1 or TRBD2 may supply D (6 bases each). Germline V gives CDR1 SGHRS, CDR2 YFSETQ. V was trimmed by 4 bases and J by 6 bases, leaving 11 bases between them. The CDR3 has 12 amino acids. CDR3 sequence (DNA): TGCGCCAGCAGCCCGAGGGGGGCCGAGCAGTACTTC. Translating it yields CASSPRGAEQYF.

The table lists this clone with a count of one. This chain connects TRBV5-5 to TRBJ2-6, with TRBD2 as a possible D gene (5 bases). V gave up 4 bases and J gave up 2 bases, with 13 bases separating them. CDR3 size: 16 residues. Looked up from germline, CDR1 is SGHKS and CDR2 is YYEKEE (reference sequence). For the CDR3, the DNA is TGTGCCAGCAGCCCCCCCGGGGTAGCTGGGGCCAACGTCCTGACTTTC. Residues: CASSPPGVAGANVLTF.